Listed below are T cell receptor beta chains from one sample, sequenced in a study of PD-1 blockade in classical Hodgkin lymphoma. Sequencing was performed with immunoSEQ multiplex PCR; in TCRdb, only in-frame clones are kept and a portion is missing. Seen here are 17,000 or so clones, roughly 85% observed once, and the top ten hold approximately 15%. This sample comprised peripheral blood mononuclear cells (PBMCs), obtained before the fourth cycle of nivolumab. The receptors were sampled from a human donor with classical Hodgkin lymphoma. Each CDR3 is given with its conserved first and last residue. The order of the fields is clone size, D gene, V gene, J gene, CDR3 DNA, CDR3 protein. D genes are given only for firm matches. Clone size, where shown, is once, few, many, or a class for clones that have expanded.

once	TRBD1	TRBV19	TRBJ2-6	TGTGCCAGTAGTATCCGGGACAGGGTGCCTGGGGCCAACGTCCTGACTTTC	CASSIRDRVPGANVLTF
once	TRBD1	TRBV10-3	TRBJ1-1	TGTGCCATCAGTGGATCGGGACAGAGCCTTGAAGCTTTCTTT	CAISGSGQSLEAFF
-	TRBD1	TRBV7-2	TRBJ1-2	TGTGCCAGCAGCTCGACAGGGGCTGTGGGTGGCTACACCTTC	CASSSTGAVGGYTF
-	TRBD1	TRBV10-2	TRBJ1-2	TGCGCCAGCAGTGCACCAGGGGGCTATGGCTACACCTTC	CASSAPGGYGYTF
-	-	TRBV30	TRBJ1-5	TGTGCCTGGAAAGGGGGCAATCAGCCCCAGCATTTT	CAWKGGNQPQHF
-	-	TRBV7-9	TRBJ2-2	TGTGCCAGCAGCTTAGCAGTGGTCGGGGAGCTGTTTTTT	CASSLAVVGELFF
-	-	TRBV6-5	TRBJ2-3	TGTGCCAGCCGGGACCCAGGGACAGATACGCAGTATTTT	CASRDPGTDTQYF
-	TRBD1	TRBV4-1	TRBJ2-5	TGCGCCAGCAGCCAAGTGACAGGGTTTGGAGAGACCCAGTACTTC	CASSQVTGFGETQYF
-	TRBD1	TRBV6-5	TRBJ1-6	TGTGCCAGCAGTACTTCCGGGACAGTAAATTCACCCCTCCACTTT	CASSTSGTVNSPLHF
-	TRBD1	TRBV7-9	TRBJ1-2	TGTGCCAGCAGCTTAGGAGGGACAGATTACGGTAGAGACGGCTACACCTTC	CASSLGGTDYGRDGYTF
-	TRBD2	TRBV5-1	TRBJ2-5	TGCGCCAGCAGCCAAGCGGGACTACAAGAGACCCAGTACTTC	CASSQAGLQETQYF
-	TRBD1	TRBV7-8	TRBJ2-1	TGTGCCAGCAGCCCGCGGACAGGGACCTACAATGAGCAGTTCTTC	CASSPRTGTYNEQFF
-	-	TRBV5-1	TRBJ2-3	TGCGCCAGCAGCTGGGCAGGGGAGGGGGCAGATACGCAGTATTTT	CASSWAGEGADTQYF
once	-	TRBV27	TRBJ2-3	TGTGCCAGCAGACTCAGGGTTTACCCCACAGATACGCAGTATTTT	CASRLRVYPTDTQYF
-	TRBD2	TRBV5-1	TRBJ2-3	TGCGCCAGCAGCTTGGGACTAGCGGGATCCGATACGCAGTATTTT	CASSLGLAGSDTQYF